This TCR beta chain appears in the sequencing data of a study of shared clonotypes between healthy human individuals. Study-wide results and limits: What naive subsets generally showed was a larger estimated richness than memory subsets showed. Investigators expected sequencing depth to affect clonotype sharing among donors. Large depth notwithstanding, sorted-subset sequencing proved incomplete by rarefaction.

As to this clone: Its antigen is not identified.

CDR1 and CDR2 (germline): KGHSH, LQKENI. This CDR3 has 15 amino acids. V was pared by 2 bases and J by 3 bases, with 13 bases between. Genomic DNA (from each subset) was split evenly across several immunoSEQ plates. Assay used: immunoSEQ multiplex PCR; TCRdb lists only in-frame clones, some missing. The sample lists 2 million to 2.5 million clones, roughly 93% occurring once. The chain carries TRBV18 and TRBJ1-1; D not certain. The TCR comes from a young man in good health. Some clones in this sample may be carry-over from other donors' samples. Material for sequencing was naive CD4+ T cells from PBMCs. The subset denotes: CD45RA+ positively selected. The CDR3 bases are TGTGCCAGCTCACCATGGGCCGCCGGGGACACTGAAGCTTTCTTT. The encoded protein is CASSPWAAGDTEAFF.